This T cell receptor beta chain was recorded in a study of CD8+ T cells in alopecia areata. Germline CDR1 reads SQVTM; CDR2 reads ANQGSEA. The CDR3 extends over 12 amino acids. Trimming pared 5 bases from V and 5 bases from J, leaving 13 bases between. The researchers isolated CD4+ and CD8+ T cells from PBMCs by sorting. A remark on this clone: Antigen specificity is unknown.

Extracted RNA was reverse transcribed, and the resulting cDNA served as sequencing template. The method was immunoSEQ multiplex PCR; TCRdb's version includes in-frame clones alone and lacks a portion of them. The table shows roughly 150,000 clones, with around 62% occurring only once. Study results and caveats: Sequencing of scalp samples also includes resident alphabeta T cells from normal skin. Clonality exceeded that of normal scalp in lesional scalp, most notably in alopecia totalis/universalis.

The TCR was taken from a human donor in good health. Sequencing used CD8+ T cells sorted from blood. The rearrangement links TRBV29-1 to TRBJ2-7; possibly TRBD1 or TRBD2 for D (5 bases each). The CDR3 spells CSVKGRVNEQYF. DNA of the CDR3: TGCAGCGTTAAGGGACGGGTTAACGAGCAGTACTTC.